Listed below are T cell receptor beta chains from one sample, sequenced in a study of patients and donors after allogeneic stem cell transplantation. TCRdb ran MiXCR on the RT-PCR reads and lists one entry per CDR3 protein. Of about 160,000 distinct CDR3 sequences in the sample, nearly 25% were seen once. The sample was blood, either unsorted or a sorted T cell fraction (not recorded which). The receptors derive from a human donor who was either an allogeneic HSCT recipient or a stem cell or donor lymphocyte infusion donor (not recorded which). It is not recorded whose cells these are; they may come from a transplant donor. CDR3s include the opening cysteine and the closing phenylalanine or tryptophan. D genes are given only for firm matches. Expanded clones are given a class, and other clones once, few, many or no size at all.

d_gene,abundance,len,v_gene,j_gene,CDR3nt,CDR3aa
TRBD2,NA,16,TRBV11-2,TRBJ2-3,TGTGCCAGCAGCCGGAGCCTACTAGCGGGAGTGGATACGCAGTATTTT,CASSRSLLAGVDTQYF
TRBD2,few,13,TRBV10-3,TRBJ2-5,TGTGCCATTGGACTAGCGGTCCAAGAGACCCAGTACTTC,CAIGLAVQETQYF
TRBD2,few,15,TRBV29-1,TRBJ2-3,TGCAGCGTTGGGCTAGCGGGGGGGATTACAGATACGCAGTATTTT,CSVGLAGGITDTQYF
NA,NA,14,TRBV20-1,TRBJ2-1,TGCAGGGGGGGGCGGCCCTACTCCTACAATGAGCAGTTCTTC,CRGGRPYSYNEQFF
NA,few,12,TRBV12-3/TRBV12-4,TRBJ1-1,TGTGCCAGCAGATCATTCGGGGGTGAAGCTTTCTTT,CASRSFGGEAFF
TRBD2,NA,13,TRBV5-1,TRBJ2-1,TGCGCCAGCAAAACACTAGCGGAAATTGAGCAGTTCTTC,CASKTLAEIEQFF
TRBD1,few,16,TRBV3-1,TRBJ1-1,TGTGCCAGCAGCCCAAATGACAGGGCGGTAAACACTGTAGCTTTCTTT,CASSPNDRAVNTVAFF
NA,NA,15,TRBV6-1,TRBJ1-2,TGTGCCAGCAGTGAAGCGGGGCAGGCGAGCTATGGCTACACCTTC,CASSEAGQASYGYTF
TRBD1,few,15,TRBV7-2,TRBJ1-4,TGTGCCAGCAGCCCGCCGACAGGGCAATTTGAAAAACTGTTTTTT,CASSPPTGQFEKLFF
TRBD1,many,15,TRBV12-3/TRBV12-4,TRBJ1-3,TGTGCCAGCAGACCCGGACAGGGGGCTGGAAACACCATATATTTT,CASRPGQGAGNTIYF
TRBD2,NA,18,TRBV14,TRBJ2-1,TGTGCCAGCAGCCAAGCTTACGGTAGCGGGAGGAGCTACAATGAGCAGTTCTTC,CASSQAYGSGRSYNEQFF
NA,NA,16,TRBV19,TRBJ1-5,TGTGCCAGTAGTATATCTGGAGGACAGCTCAATCAGCCCCAGCATTTT,CASSISGGQLNQPQHF
TRBD2,few,15,TRBV9,TRBJ2-7,TGTGCCAGCAGCGTAGGAGGGACTAACTCCTACGAGCAGTACTTC,CASSVGGTNSYEQYF
NA,few,15,TRBV10-3,TRBJ1-5,TGTGCCATCAGTGAGTCACGGGCAGGGGTTCAGCCCCAGCATTTT,CAISESRAGVQPQHF
TRBD1,few,13,TRBV20-1,TRBJ2-1,TGCAGTGCTTTACAGGGGATCTACAATGAGCAGTTCTTC,CSALQGIYNEQFF
NA,NA,13,TRBV20-1,TRBJ2-1,TGCAGTGCTAGAGACACCATCGGCGATGAGCAGTTCTTC,CSARDTIGDEQFF
NA,NA,12,TRBV30,TRBJ2-7,TGTGCCGGAACGGGACCCCACGGGGGGCAGTACTTC,CAGTGPHGGQYF
NA,NA,14,TRBV20-1,TRBJ2-1,TGCAGTGCTAGTAAGAAGAGCCAATACAATGAGCAGTTCTTC,CSASKKSQYNEQFF
NA,NA,13,TRBV29-1,TRBJ1-1,TGCAGCGTTTCCGTTACTCAGAGCACTGAAGCTTTCTTT,CSVSVTQSTEAFF
NA,NA,15,TRBV21-1,TRBJ2-3,TGTGCCAGCAGACTAGCGGGGGCCAGCACAGATACGCAGTATTTT,CASRLAGASTDTQYF
TRBD1,many,16,TRBV12-3/TRBV12-4,TRBJ1-3,TGTGCCAGCACCTTACAGGGGGCTTGGTCTGGAAACACCATATATTTT,CASTLQGAWSGNTIYF
NA,once,16,TRBV3-1,TRBJ2-2,TGTGCCAGCAGCCAAGTCCAGGGCCGGAACACCGGGGAGCTGTTTTTT,CASSQVQGRNTGELFF
TRBD1,NA,14,TRBV20-1,TRBJ1-2,TGCAGTGCCAGTAAAGGGGGCGAGTTCGATGGCTACACCTTC,CSASKGGEFDGYTF
NA,few,15,TRBV10-3,TRBJ2-7,TGTGCCATCAGTGAGTCAGCGAGGAGCTCCTACGAGCAGTACTTC,CAISESARSSYEQYF
NA,NA,13,TRBV5-1,TRBJ2-2,TGCGCCAGCAGCTTGACGAACACCGGGGAGCTGTTTTTT,CASSLTNTGELFF
TRBD1,many,14,TRBV20-1,TRBJ2-5,TGCAGTGCTCCCCGACAGGGGACAAGAGAGACCCAGTACTTC,CSAPRQGTRETQYF
TRBD1,few,17,TRBV20-1,TRBJ1-6,TGCAGTGCTAGAGGACAGGGGACTAATCCCTTATATTCACCCCTCCACTTT,CSARGQGTNPLYSPLHF
NA,NA,14,TRBV5-1,TRBJ2-1,TGCGCCAGCAGCTTGGAAGCCAGGGTAGTTGAGCAGTTCTTC,CASSLEARVVEQFF
TRBD1,NA,10,TRBV29-1,TRBJ1-2,TGCAGCGCTGACAGGGATGGCTACACCTTC,CSADRDGYTF
TRBD2,few,14,TRBV29-1,TRBJ2-3,TGCAGCGCCCTTTCGCGGGGGAAGGCAGATACGCAGTATTTT,CSALSRGKADTQYF
TRBD1,few,14,TRBV2,TRBJ1-3,TGTGCCAGCAGCGGGACAGACTCTGGAAACACCATATATTTT,CASSGTDSGNTIYF
NA,many,13,TRBV7-2,TRBJ1-1,TGTGCCAGCAGCTTCGGACATCCTGCACAAGCTTTCTTT,CASSFGHPAQAFF
NA,NA,15,TRBV11-2,TRBJ2-5,TGTGCCAGCAGCCCCTGGAGGACATCCCAAGAGACCCAGTACTTC,CASSPWRTSQETQYF
NA,few,15,TRBV4-3,TRBJ1-1,TGCGCCAGCAGCCAAGACAGGACGGTGAACACTGAAGCTTTCTTT,CASSQDRTVNTEAFF
TRBD1,NA,16,TRBV6-2/TRBV6-3,TRBJ1-6,TGTGCCAGCAGTTACTCGACGGGACAGGGGGATTCACCCCTCCACTTT,CASSYSTGQGDSPLHF
TRBD1,NA,15,TRBV5-1,TRBJ1-2,TGCGCCAGCAGCTCGGCCGCAGGGGGAGACTATGGCTACACCTTC,CASSSAAGGDYGYTF
NA,once,12,TRBV29-1,TRBJ2-5,TGCAGCGTTGCGGTGGGTCGGGAGACCCAGTACTTC,CSVAVGRETQYF
TRBD2,few,15,TRBV6-4,TRBJ2-1,TGTGCCAGCAGTGTACTAGCGGGGGGGCCGAATGAGCAGTTCTTC,CASSVLAGGPNEQFF
NA,few,13,TRBV20-1,TRBJ1-5,TGCAGTGCACCGAGACAAGGGGGGACGCCCCAGCATTTT,CSAPRQGGTPQHF
NA,NA,13,TRBV11-3,TRBJ1-1,TGTGCCAGCAACAAAGGGGCAGCGACGCAAGCTTTCTTT,CASNKGAATQAFF
NA,few,16,TRBV5-1,TRBJ1-1,TGCGCCAGCAGCTTGGAAGGTGGGATCGTGAACACTGAAGCTTTCTTT,CASSLEGGIVNTEAFF
NA,few,12,TRBV5-1,TRBJ1-6,TGCGCCAGCAGCTGGACGGACGGACCCCTCCACTTT,CASSWTDGPLHF
TRBD2,NA,11,TRBV14,TRBJ2-7,TGTGCCAGCAGCCAAGGGGGGGGGCAGTACTTC,CASSQGGGQYF
NA,NA,14,TRBV5-1,TRBJ1-1,TGCGCCAGCAGCATCCAGCCTCTGGTTCCTGAAGCTTTCTTT,CASSIQPLVPEAFF
TRBD1,NA,16,TRBV28,TRBJ1-2,TGTGCCAGCAGTTTAGGGGAGAGGGACAGAGGCTATGGCTACACCTTC,CASSLGERDRGYGYTF
TRBD1,few,15,TRBV15,TRBJ1-1,TGTGCCACCAGCGGGAGACAGGGAACGATCACTGAAGCTTTCTTT,CATSGRQGTITEAFF
NA,NA,15,TRBV20-1,TRBJ2-3,TGCAGTGCTAGTAGAACAGCCCTAAACACAGATACGCAGTATTTT,CSASRTALNTDTQYF
TRBD1,NA,14,TRBV19,TRBJ1-1,TGTGCCAGTAGTATGGGGGACAGAGACACTGAAGCTTTCTTT,CASSMGDRDTEAFF
NA,NA,14,TRBV10-3,TRBJ2-3,TGTGCCATCAGAATAGCGGAAAACACAGATACGCAGTATTTT,CAIRIAENTDTQYF
TRBD1,few,17,TRBV7-8,TRBJ1-2,TGTGCCAGCAGCTTAGTCTCGGGGACAGGGGGCGTCTATGGCTACACCTTC,CASSLVSGTGGVYGYTF
TRBD2,NA,16,TRBV6-5,TRBJ2-1,TGTGCCAGCAAACAAGCACGGGACCGGGGGGACAATGAGCAGTTCTTC,CASKQARDRGDNEQFF
TRBD1,once,17,TRBV12-3/TRBV12-4,TRBJ2-3,TGTGCCAGCAGTTTAGGGGCCGGGACAGGGAGCACAGATACGCAGTATTTT,CASSLGAGTGSTDTQYF
NA,few,15,TRBV18,TRBJ1-2,TGTGCCAGCTCACCACAATTAGGGGAGGGCTATGGCTACACCTTC,CASSPQLGEGYGYTF
NA,NA,17,TRBV2,TRBJ1-3,TGTGCCAGCAGTGAAGGGGAGTGGGTTCGCTCTGGAAACACCATATATTTT,CASSEGEWVRSGNTIYF
NA,few,14,TRBV6-6,TRBJ1-4,TGTGCCAGCAGCCGCTGGCAGGACCCTGGGAAACTGTTTTTT,CASSRWQDPGKLFF
NA,NA,15,TRBV27,TRBJ2-7,TGTGCCAGCAGTCCCTCATTTCGAGGAACCTACGAGCAGTACTTC,CASSPSFRGTYEQYF
NA,few,16,TRBV7-2,TRBJ2-3,TGTGCCAGCAGCAATCGAGGTGTGGAAGGCACAGATACGCAGTATTTT,CASSNRGVEGTDTQYF